This is a list of T cell receptor beta chains from one sample in a study of blood T cell repertoires in COVID-19. Repertoires were generated with immunoSEQ multiplex PCR, while TCRdb's copy carries only in-frame clones and drops some. The repertoire holds some 80,000 clones, with around 90% as singletons. Sequenced input: peripheral blood. Receptors were obtained from a human donor in a cohort sampled during active COVID-19. Each CDR3 is given with its conserved first and last residue.

TRBV6-4,TRBJ1-2,CASTEAGYTF
TRBV19,TRBJ2-1,CASRTSGSTDEQFF
TRBV4-1,TRBJ2-7,CASSQSLETSSYEQYF
TRBV3-1/TRBV3-2,TRBJ1-1,CASSNRVGTEAFF
TRBV7-9,TRBJ1-1,CASSSDPGQGFFGTEAFF
TRBV7-3,TRBJ2-3,CASSLVSGRALRMDTQYF
TRBV9,TRBJ2-1,CASSVYRGIVMNEQFF
TRBV7-9,TRBJ1-5,CASSLSGGNSNQPQHF
TRBV5-1,TRBJ2-7,CASSGASGTGGYEQYF
TRBV6-5,TRBJ2-3,CASSPGGGADTQYF
TRBV6-1,TRBJ2-2,CASSEATSGGYTGELFF
TRBV5-4,TRBJ2-1,CASSLNSGGAGNEQFF
TRBV5-1,TRBJ2-1,CASSFMEGNEQFF
TRBV10-1,TRBJ2-7,CASSARTGYEQYF
TRBV19,TRBJ2-2,CASSYSYANTGELFF
TRBV9,TRBJ1-1,CASTRTGQPNTEAFF
TRBV2,TRBJ2-7,CASGKREGGEQYF
TRBV7-9,TRBJ2-7,CASSDTSGGHPSYEQYF
TRBV9,TRBJ1-1,CASSVGQTNTEAFF
TRBV9,TRBJ2-7,CASSVGTEMAEQYF
TRBV30,TRBJ1-3,CAWSGAGASGNTIYF
TRBV23-1,TRBJ1-5,CASGIVRVGQPQHF
TRBV20-1,TRBJ2-1,CSASGALAGVGSYNEQFF
TRBV7-9,TRBJ1-3,CASSKQGASGNTIYF
TRBV7-7,TRBJ2-1,CASSLASGPYNEQFF
TRBV5-4,TRBJ1-2,CASSLVQDLYGYTF
TRBV28,TRBJ2-5,CASRRGLQETQYF
TRBV29-1,TRBJ2-1,CSVDGPGFDNEQFF
TRBV19,TRBJ1-5,CASRDRGKSNQPQHF
TRBV19,TRBJ1-3,CASRERGINSGNTIYF